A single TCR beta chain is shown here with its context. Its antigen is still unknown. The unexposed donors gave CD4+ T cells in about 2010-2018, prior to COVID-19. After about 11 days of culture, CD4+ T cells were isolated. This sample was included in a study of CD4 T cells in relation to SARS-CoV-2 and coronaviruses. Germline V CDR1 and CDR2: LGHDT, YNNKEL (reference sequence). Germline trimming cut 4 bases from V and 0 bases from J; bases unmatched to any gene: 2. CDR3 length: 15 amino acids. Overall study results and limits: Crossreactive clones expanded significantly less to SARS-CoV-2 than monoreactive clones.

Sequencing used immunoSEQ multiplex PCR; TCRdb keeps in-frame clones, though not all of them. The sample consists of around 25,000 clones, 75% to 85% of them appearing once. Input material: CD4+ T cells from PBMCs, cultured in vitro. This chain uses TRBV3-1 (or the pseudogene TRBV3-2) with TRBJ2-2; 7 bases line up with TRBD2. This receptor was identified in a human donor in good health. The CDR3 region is CASSRGSPNTGELFF. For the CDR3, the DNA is TGTGCCAGCAGCCGCGGGAGCCCGAACACCGGGGAGCTGTTTTTT.